This T cell receptor (beta chain) was profiled in a study of monozygotic twins with inflammatory bowel disease. Findings and limits, study-wide: Patients with IBD had less TCRbeta diversity (inverse Simpson) than their healthy co-twins.

Staff drew an approximately 2.6 ml blood sample from each donor. The CDR3 length is 13 residues. Germline CDR1 is SGHTA and CDR2 is FQGNSA. TCRdb reprocessed the 5' RACE reads, keeping one entry per CDR3 protein, no DNA. The listing contains about 210,000 distinct CDR3 sequences. A remark on this clonotype: Its specificity is unknown.

The sequencing sample was made of blood. This TCR derives from a human donor with ulcerative colitis or Crohn's disease, or a healthy co-twin of an affected twin (not recorded which). This chain links TRBV7-2 with TRBJ1-1. The chain's CDR3 is CASSFSRATEAFF. The variable domain in full, completed from reference TRBV7-2 and TRBJ1-1, reads GAGVSQSPSNKVTEKGKDVELRCDPISGHTALYWYRQSLGQGLEFLIYFQGNSAPDKSGLPSDRFSAERTGGSVSTLTIQRTQQEDSAVYLCASSFSRATEAFFGQGTRLTVV.